This TCR beta chain was identified during a study of cytomegalovirus exposure and HLA in healthy donors. Study results and limitations: Both high specificity and high sensitivity reportedly marked the classifier's diagnosis of cytomegalovirus status.

CDR3 size: 13 residues. The V and J ends lost 7 bases and 2 bases, in that order; junction bases with no gene match: 4. Germline V gives CDR1 SNHLY, CDR2 FYNNEI. This table comes from immunoSEQ multiplex PCR, and its TCRdb copy is limited to in-frame clones, with some not included. There are about 260,000 clones in the sample; about 90% occur only once, and approximately 3.1% lies in the top ten. A note on this clone: Its antigen is not known.

The specimen was PBMCs. This sequence was found in a woman under 40 in good health and CMV-seronegative. The chain has TRBV2 and TRBJ2-5; TRBD1 aligns across 7 bases. DNA of the CDR3: TGTGCCAGCATAAGGGACAGTCAAGAGACCCAGTACTTC. This sequence encodes CASIRDSQETQYF.